This TCR beta chain is from a study of control samples from healthy donors and cancer patients. Clones were read by immunoSEQ multiplex PCR, and TCRdb kept only the in-frame ones, dropping some. The profile shows 70,000 to 95,000 clones, 80% to 95% of them singletons. The CDR3 is made up of 16 amino acids. The V gene's germline CDR1 is SGHRS and CDR2 YFSETQ. V was clipped by 0 bases and J by 1 base, with 11 bases between them. The sample was PBMCs. The chain couples TRBV5-1 to TRBJ2-1; D is perhaps TRBD2 (6 bases). This clonotype was sampled from a woman aged 40 to 50 with lung cancer. The CDR3 protein is CASSLVGDLSYNEQFF. Written as DNA, the CDR3 is TGCGCCAGCAGCTTGGTGGGGGACTTATCCTACAATGAGCAGTTCTTC.